The 9 T cell receptor beta chains reported below all come from one sample, sequenced in a study of vaccination and CD4 T cells after COVID-19. Treatment here: roughly nine-day PBMC culture with coronavirus spike peptide pools or control peptides (ViraFEST assay). What these receptors recognize is not known. With the Oncomine TCR Beta short-read assay, DNA from cultured CD4+ T cells was sequenced. TCRdb passed the PCR reads through MiXCR, listing each CDR3 protein once. Found here are 7,500 to 10,000 distinct CDR3 sequences, roughly 70% of them singletons; the top ten hold over 35%. Sequenced material: CD4+ T cells from blood, cultured in vitro. Source of these receptors: a human donor who had recovered from COVID-19.

This clonotype turned up a few times. V usage is TRBV6-1 and J usage is TRBJ1-1, with 7 bases fitting TRBD1. The germline V gene encodes CDR1 MNHNS and CDR2 SASEGT. Unmatched junction bases numbered 12, after V lost 6 bases and J lost 2 bases. The CDR3 totals 16 residues. CDR3 sequence: CASSPPRQGVNTEAFF. CDR3 DNA sequence: TGTGCCAGCAGCCCCCCGAGGCAGGGGGTTAACACTGAAGCTTTCTTT.

The chain uses TRBV20-1 and TRBJ2-1; maybe TRBD2 (6 bases). CDR3 size: 15 residues. Germline assignment: CDR1 DFQATT and CDR2 SNEGSKA (reference sequence). The V gene lost 1 base and the J gene lost 6 bases, with 16 bases spanning the gap. This CDR3 is CSARGGRGAVNEQFF. The CDR3 coding sequence is TGCAGTGCTAGAGGAGGGCGGGGTGCAGTCAATGAGCAGTTCTTC.

This clonotype was counted between two and nine times. This rearrangement joins TRBV20-1 to TRBJ1-2; weak D call: TRBD1 (6 bases). V lost 2 bases and J 2 bases, leaving 15 bases between the germline ends. Germline lookup yields CDR1 DFQATT and CDR2 SNEGSKA (reference sequence). The CDR3 runs to 15 residues. The CDR3 protein is CSARLSGAPNYGYTF. The CDR3 DNA follows: TGCAGTGCTAGACTCTCAGGGGCACCCAACTATGGCTACACCTTC.

The chain recombines TRBV30 with TRBJ2-2, with D perhaps matching TRBD2 (5 bases). Germline CDR1 reads GTSNPN; CDR2 reads SVGIG (reference sequence). The CDR3 consists of 13 residues. Trimming stripped 2 bases from V and 9 bases from J, with 13 bases between. CDR3: CAWSPGVNRELFF. Here the CDR3 DNA reads TGTGCCTGGAGTCCCGGGGTGAACCGGGAGCTGTTTTTT.

This clonotype was counted once. The rearrangement uses TRBV6-1 and TRBJ1-4; the D gene is possibly TRBD1 (5 bases). Trimming removed 8 bases at V and 7 bases at J, with 17 bases between. Germline CDR1 MNHNS, CDR2 SASEGT. The CDR3 is 14 residues long. The CDR3 DNA follows: TGTGCCAGCCAGAAATATCGGGGCGGTGAAAAACTGTTTTTT. This sequence encodes CASQKYRGGEKLFF.

This sequence joins TRBV10-3 and TRBJ1-1, with TRBD1 matching 9 bases. Germline V gives CDR1 ENHRY, CDR2 SYGVKD. Germline trimming cut 9 bases from V and 5 bases from J; bases unmatched to any gene: 4. The CDR3 spans 12 residues. The CDR3 nucleotides are TGTGCCATGGGGACAGGGTTTACTGAAGCTTTCTTT. It translates to CAMGTGFTEAFF.

This clonotype was counted only a few times. The chain uses TRBV6-1 and TRBJ1-1; TRBD1 might be the D (5 bases). The CDR3 has 12 amino acids. Germline V gene data show CDR1 as MNHNS and CDR2 as SASEGT. Trimming took off 8 bases at V and 5 bases at J, with 12 bases between the two ends. The CDR3 loop reads CASGASGTEAFF. CDR3 sequence (DNA): TGTGCCAGCGGGGCTTCGGGAACTGAAGCTTTCTTT.

This clonotype was seen only a few times. This CDR3 is CASSSPDRGRGTQYF. CDR3 DNA: TGTGCCAGCAGTTCACCAGACAGGGGGCGGGGGACCCAGTACTTC. This chain joins TRBV27 and TRBJ2-5; TRBD1 aligns across 10 bases. Germline V CDR1 and CDR2: MNHEY, SMNVEV (reference sequence). Trimming cost V 4 bases and J 7 bases; bases outside gene matches: 9. The CDR3 is 15 residues long.

The genes are TRBV6-5 and TRBJ2-3; weak D call: TRBD2 (5 bases). V gave up 0 bases and J gave up 0 bases, with 16 bases separating them. This CDR3 spans 18 amino acids. Germline assignment: CDR1 MNHEY and CDR2 SVGAGI. The CDR3, as DNA: TGTGCCAGCAGTTACTCGATCCAGGCTCTAGCAAGCACAGATACGCAGTATTTT. Its translation: CASSYSIQALASTDTQYF.